A single sample is the source of the 29 T cell receptor beta chains below, sequenced in a study of blood T cell repertoires in COVID-19. The protocol was immunoSEQ multiplex PCR, while the TCRdb copy is restricted to in-frame clones and leaves out a portion. The table shows about 80,000 clones, with 60% to 85% occurring only once. Sequenced: peripheral blood. Source of these receptors: a human donor in a cohort sampled during active COVID-19.

The rearrangement links TRBV11-3 to TRBJ2-7; no firm D call. With 0 bases removed from V and 2 bases from J, the gap between germline ends came to 11 bases. The CDR3 is 15 amino acids. CDR1 SGHNT and CDR2 YENEEA come from the germline V gene. The CDR3 region has the DNA TGTGCCAGCAGCTTAGACTTGAACAACCCCTACGAGCAGTACGTC. Translating gives CASSLDLNNPYEQYV.

This clone occurred once. For the CDR3, the DNA is TGTGCCAGCAGGAGGGACAGGGGTTTAGAAACTGAAGCTTTCTTT. This translates into CASRRDRGLETEAFF. The V gene is TRBV5-4, the J gene TRBJ1-1; 10 nucleotides agree with TRBD1. CDR1 and CDR2 (germline): SGHNT, YYREEE (reference sequence). This CDR3 is built from 15 residues. V trimming: 5 bases; J trimming: 5 bases; junction bases outside the gene matches: 9.

The chain has TRBV24-1 and TRBJ2-3; maybe TRBD1 (6 bases). Deletions cut 1 base from V and 0 bases from J, with 13 bases between. The germline V gene encodes CDR1 KGHDR and CDR2 SFDVKD. There are 17 residues in the CDR3. The CDR3 spells CATSDFRAGVSTDTQYF. The CDR3 nucleotides read TGTGCCACCAGTGATTTCCGCGCAGGGGTGAGCACAGATACGCAGTATTTT.

The sample holds one count of this clone. The chain is built from TRBV7-9 and TRBJ2-1; tentative D call: TRBD2 (6 bases). The V gene lost 11 bases and the J gene lost 3 bases, with 11 bases spanning the gap. CDR1 is SEHNR, CDR2 FQNEAQ, per germline (reference sequence). There are 12 residues in the CDR3. In DNA form, the CDR3 reads TGTGCCGGGTCGGGGGACTACAATGAGCAGTTCTTC. Its translation: CAGSGDYNEQFF.

This clone was seen at least ten times. The V call is TRBV28, the J call TRBJ2-5; D not certain. The CDR3 sequence is 12 residues long. V was shortened by 6 bases and J by 5 bases, with 10 bases between the two germline ends. Germline assignment: CDR1 MDHEN and CDR2 SYDVKM. CDR3 bases: TGTGCCAGCAGCCCCTCCTTCGAGACCCAGTACTTC. Translation gives CASSPSFETQYF.

CDR3 nucleotide sequence: TGTGCCAGCAGCTTAGGGTCAGGGGTTTCATTAACGAGTGGCTACACCTTC. Protein sequence: CASSLGSGVSLTSGYTF. This rearrangement joins TRBV7-9 to TRBJ1-2; tentative D call: TRBD1 (6 bases). Between the trimmed V and J ends, which lost 1 base and 7 bases, there was a span of 22 bases. Per the germline V gene, CDR1 is SEHNR and CDR2 is FQNEAQ (reference sequence). The CDR3 runs 17 residues.

This clone was seen only once. CDR3 coding DNA: TGCAGCGTTGGGACAGGGTCAAATCAGCCCCAGCATTTT. Translating gives CSVGTGSNQPQHF. The chain recombines TRBV29-1 with TRBJ1-5, with 8 bases lining up with TRBD1. The CDR3 has 13 residues. The V segment lost 4 bases and the J segment 4 bases; nucleotides outside the gene matches: 3. Germline V gene data show CDR1 as SQVTM and CDR2 as ANQGSEA.

This clone was seen more than once but under ten times. This chain uses TRBV27 with TRBJ2-4, with D perhaps matching TRBD1 (6 bases). Germline loops: CDR1 MNHEY, CDR2 SMNVEV (reference sequence). V was clipped by 2 bases and J by 0 bases, with 11 bases between them. The CDR3 is 16 residues long. Here the CDR3 reads CASSLIPGVAKNIQYF. In DNA, the CDR3 is TGTGCCAGCAGTTTAATCCCAGGGGTAGCCAAAAACATTCAGTACTTC.

This chain joins TRBV10-3 and TRBJ1-4; D not certain. The V gene lost 3 bases and the J gene lost 6 bases, with 14 bases spanning the gap. The germline V gene encodes CDR1 ENHRY and CDR2 SYGVKD. The CDR3 is made up of 15 amino acids. The DNA of the CDR3 is TGTGCCATCAGTGACCAGGCCAGGCCGTATGAAAAACTGTTTTTT. Translation gives CAISDQARPYEKLFF.

V and J are TRBV15 and TRBJ2-3, with TRBD2 identical over 9 bases. J gave up 0 bases and V 0 bases, and 1 base lay outside the gene matches. The CDR3 has 16 residues. Germline V gene lookup returns CDR1 LNHNV and CDR2 YYDKDF (reference sequence). CDR3 sequence reads: CATSRELAGSTDTQYF. The CDR3 DNA reads as TGTGCCACCAGCAGAGAGCTAGCGGGGAGCACAGATACGCAGTATTTT.

The rearrangement uses TRBV6-4 and TRBJ2-7; 7 bases line up with TRBD2. Germline CDR1 MRHNA, CDR2 SNTAGT. This CDR3 contains 14 residues. The V and J ends lost 6 bases and 4 bases, in that order; junction bases with no gene match: 9. The CDR3 sequence is CASRGGQGGYEQYF. The CDR3 DNA sequence: TGTGCCAGCAGGGGGGGTCAGGGAGGGTACGAGCAGTACTTC.

The rearrangement joins TRBV30 to TRBJ1-3, with TRBD1 matching 9 bases. V lost 4 bases and J lost 1; bases outside the gene matches: 5. Germline lookup yields CDR1 GTSNPN and CDR2 SVGIG (reference sequence). The CDR3 contains 15 residues. CDR3 DNA: TGTGCCTGGACCAGGACAGGGGCTTCTGGAAACACCATATATTTT. The encoded protein is CAWTRTGASGNTIYF.

J is TRBJ1-4 and V is TRBV2; no firm D call. V was shortened by 7 bases and J by 8 bases, with 17 bases between the two germline ends. CDR3 length: 14 amino acids. Germline V lookup: CDR1 SNHLY, CDR2 FYNNEI. The CDR3 nucleotides read TGTGCCAGCAAAGGCGGCGGGCGGAGGGAAAAACTGTTTTTT. It codes for CASKGGGRREKLFF.

The rearrangement joins TRBV7-2 to TRBJ2-3; the D is unclear. CDR1 is SGHTA and CDR2 is FQGNSA in the germline V gene. Deletions cut 1 base from V and 0 bases from J, with 11 bases between. This CDR3 region has 16 residues. The CDR3 DNA is TGTGCCAGCAGCTTAGTGCCCGCGGAGAGCACAGATACGCAGTATTTT. Protein: CASSLVPAESTDTQYF.

The chain recombines TRBV6-6 with TRBJ2-7; tentatively, D is TRBD2 (5 bases). With 3 bases removed from V and 3 bases from J, the gap between germline ends came to 12 bases. CDR1 is MNHNY and CDR2 is SVGAGI in the germline V gene (reference sequence). The CDR3 runs 14 residues. The CDR3 region is CASSYSDTNYEQYF. The CDR3 DNA is TGTGCCAGCAGTTATAGCGACACAAACTACGAGCAGTACTTC.

The CDR3 reads CAWRGGMGNTEAFF. The CDR3 DNA follows: TGTGCCTGGAGGGGGGGGATGGGGAACACTGAAGCTTTCTTT. The J gene is TRBJ1-1, the V gene TRBV30; D possibly corresponds to TRBD1 (5 bases). Germline CDR1 reads GTSNPN; CDR2 reads SVGIG (reference sequence). Trimming removed 3 bases from V and 1 base from J, with 12 bases in between. The CDR3 totals 14 residues.

This clone has just a few counts. This chain connects TRBV7-2 to TRBJ2-7; 9 nucleotides align to TRBD2. J gave up 3 bases and V 1 base, and 16 bases lay outside the gene matches. Germline CDR1 is SGHTA and CDR2 is FQGNSA. CDR3 length: 19 amino acids. This chain's CDR3 is CASSLVGRRGGRPHYEQYF. DNA of the CDR3: TGTGCCAGCAGCTTAGTTGGACGGCGGGGGGGCCGACCCCACTACGAGCAGTACTTC.

DNA of the CDR3: TGTGCCAGCGGGAGGGCTTCAGATACGCAGTATTTT. It is translated as CASGRASDTQYF. V gene TRBV7-9 combines with J gene TRBJ2-3; 7 nucleotides match TRBD2. The junction had 3 bases not matched to a gene; V was cut back by 8 bases and J by 4 bases. Germline values: CDR1 SEHNR, CDR2 FQNEAQ (reference sequence). This CDR3 region has 12 residues.

This chain joins TRBV19 and TRBJ1-1; D unresolved. Germline lookup yields CDR1 LNHDA and CDR2 SQIVND (reference sequence). The germline V and J ends were trimmed by 7 bases and 6 bases, with 9 bases remaining between them. The CDR3 extends over 11 amino acids. CDR3 sequence: CASIRGAEAFF. CDR3 nucleotide sequence: TGTGCCAGTATTCGAGGCGCTGAAGCTTTCTTT.

The J gene is TRBJ1-1, the V gene TRBV10-2, with D perhaps matching TRBD1 (5 bases). CDR1 is WSHSY and CDR2 is SAAADI in the germline V gene. This CDR3 contains 14 residues. V shed 7 bases and J shed 0 bases, with 12 bases lying between them. The CDR3 loop is CASNPGGVNTEAFF. The CDR3 DNA sequence: TGCGCCAGCAATCCCGGAGGGGTGAACACTGAAGCTTTCTTT.

As regards this clone: Other DNA variants within this sample encode the same CDR3. The chain is built from TRBV18 and TRBJ2-7; TRBD1 might be the D (5 bases). From germline, CDR1 is KGHSH and CDR2 LQKENI. The CDR3 has 14 residues. The ends were cut back, 1 base at V and 2 bases at J, with 9 bases in the middle. This chain's CDR3 is CASSPRQGTYEQYV. The CDR3, as DNA: TGTGCCAGCTCACCACGCCAGGGCACCTACGAGCAGTACGTC.

This clone was recorded once. This rearrangement joins TRBV19 to TRBJ1-1; 7 positions match TRBD1. There are 13 residues in the CDR3. Germline CDR1 reads LNHDA; CDR2 reads SQIVND (reference sequence). V gave up 5 bases and J gave up 4 bases; unmatched junction bases: 4. The CDR3: CASSEGAGTEAFF. In nucleotides, the CDR3 is TGTGCCAGTAGTGAGGGGGCGGGCACTGAAGCTTTCTTT. Complete variable domain (other parts from reference TRBV19 and TRBJ1-1): DGGITQSPKYLFRKEGQNVTLSCEQNLNHDAMYWYRQDPGQGLRLIYYSQIVNDFQKGDIAEGYSVSREKKESFPLTVTSAQKNPTAFYLCASSEGAGTEAFFGQGTRLTVV.

CDR3 sequence reads: CASSYSGGPNEKLFF. The DNA of the CDR3 is TGCGCCAGCAGCTATTCAGGGGGCCCTAATGAAAAACTGTTTTTT. The rearrangement joins TRBV5-1 to TRBJ1-4; 8 nucleotides line up with TRBD1. The germline CDR1 and CDR2 sequences are SGHRS and YFSETQ. The junction had 4 bases not matched to a gene; V was cut back by 3 bases and J by 3 bases. The CDR3 runs 15 residues.

This clone was counted a single time. The V gene is TRBV4-1, the J gene TRBJ1-1, with D tentatively TRBD1 (5 bases). The CDR3 contains 15 residues. Trimming removed 1 base from V and 0 bases from J, with 9 bases in between. The germline CDR1 and CDR2 sequences are MGHRA and YSYEKL. Written as DNA, the CDR3 is TGCGCCAGCAGCCAAGCGGGACTGATGAACACTGAAGCTTTCTTT. Translated, it gives CASSQAGLMNTEAFF.

The chain uses TRBV19 and TRBJ1-1, with D perhaps TRBD1 (5 bases). Per germline, CDR1 LNHDA and CDR2 SQIVND (reference sequence). V lost 5 bases and J lost 0, with 10 bases in between. This CDR3 region has 14 residues. The CDR3 is CASSQGDMNTEAFF. Written as DNA, the CDR3 is TGTGCCAGTAGTCAAGGGGATATGAACACTGAAGCTTTCTTT.

The chain couples TRBV7-6 to TRBJ2-1; a weak D match, TRBD1 (5 bases). Germline loops: CDR1 SGHVS, CDR2 FNYEAQ. This CDR3 spans 16 amino acids. Trimming cost V 1 base and J 2 bases, with 12 bases left between them. CDR3 bases: TGTGCCAGCAGCTTAGTAACAGGTCCGGCCTACAATGAGCAGTTCTTC. Translated: CASSLVTGPAYNEQFF.

The V call is TRBV7-2, the J call TRBJ1-1, with 7 bases fitting TRBD1. CDR3 length: 14 amino acids. V gave up 4 bases and J gave up 7 bases; unmatched junction bases: 9. The V gene's germline CDR1 is SGHTA and CDR2 FQGNSA. The CDR3 DNA sequence: TGTGCCAGCAGCTCCCCGGGAGGGGGCCTTGAAGCTTTCTTT. Translated, it gives CASSSPGGGLEAFF.

Only one count was recorded for this clone. CDR3 DNA: TGTGCCAGCAGTATTACAGGGACTGAAGCTTTCTTT. Its protein product is CASSITGTEAFF. The rearrangement links TRBV27 to TRBJ1-1, with D maybe TRBD1 (6 bases). Trimming removed 5 bases at V and 5 bases at J, with 9 bases between. In germline, CDR1 is MNHEY, CDR2 SMNVEV (reference sequence). The CDR3 sequence is 12 residues long.

The genes are TRBV19 and TRBJ2-7, with TRBD1 matching over 8 bases. V lost 2 bases to trimming and J lost 4 bases; unmatched junction nucleotides: 7. Germline-derived CDR1 and CDR2 are LNHDA and SQIVND (reference sequence). The CDR3 length is 15 residues. The chain's CDR3 is CASSIKADREYEQYF. The CDR3 DNA follows: TGTGCCAGTAGTATAAAAGCGGACAGGGAGTACGAGCAGTACTTC. Complete variable domain (other parts from reference TRBV19 and TRBJ2-7): DGGITQSPKYLFRKEGQNVTLSCEQNLNHDAMYWYRQDPGQGLRLIYYSQIVNDFQKGDIAEGYSVSREKKESFPLTVTSAQKNPTAFYLCASSIKADREYEQYFGPGTRLTVT.